The source of this T cell receptor (beta chain) is a study of shared clonotypes between healthy human individuals. Overall study findings and caveats: Clonotypes shared by all four donors outscored non-shared clonotypes in generation probability. Incomplete sequencing of sorted subsets was indicated by rarefaction despite large depth.

As defined, naive CD8 cells were CD45RO-negative and positively selected for CCR7, with terminally differentiated effector memory CD45RA+ cells excluded. V lost 0 bases and J lost 6; bases outside the gene matches: 6. The CDR3 covers 15 residues. The germline V gene encodes CDR1 SGDLS and CDR2 YYNGEE. For every subset, genomic DNA was evenly distributed across several immunoSEQ plates. Sequenced by immunoSEQ multiplex PCR; TCRdb stores in-frame clones only, minus some. Altogether around 2,000,000 clones are present, over 85% being singletons, with the ten largest covering 0.9% to 1.4%. Concerning this clone itself: The antigen is not known. Within the sample, other DNA sequences also encode this same CDR3.

V is TRBV9 and J is TRBJ2-1, with TRBD2 matching over 7 bases. This clonotype was obtained from a man aged 18 to 35 in good health. Material for sequencing was naive CD8+ T cells sorted from blood. The CDR3 region has the DNA TGTGCCAGCAGCGTAGGCGGCGGGGGTACCAATGAGCAGTTCTTC. This encodes CASSVGGGGTNEQFF.